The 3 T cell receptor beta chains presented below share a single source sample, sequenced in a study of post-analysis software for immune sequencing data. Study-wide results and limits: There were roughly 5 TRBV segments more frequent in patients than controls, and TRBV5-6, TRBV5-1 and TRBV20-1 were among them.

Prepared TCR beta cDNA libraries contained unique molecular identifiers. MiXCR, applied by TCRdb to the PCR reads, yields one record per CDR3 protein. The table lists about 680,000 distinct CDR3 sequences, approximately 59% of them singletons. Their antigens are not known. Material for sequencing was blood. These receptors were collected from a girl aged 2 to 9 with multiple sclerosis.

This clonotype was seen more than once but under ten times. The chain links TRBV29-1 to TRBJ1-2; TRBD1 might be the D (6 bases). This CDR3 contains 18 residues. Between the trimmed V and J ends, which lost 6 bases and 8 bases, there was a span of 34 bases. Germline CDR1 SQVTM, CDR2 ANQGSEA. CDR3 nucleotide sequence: TGCAGCGTAGTGGAAGGGCCTGTGGCAGGACAGACCCGGGGAGGCTACACCTTC. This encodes CSVVEGPVAGQTRGGYTF.

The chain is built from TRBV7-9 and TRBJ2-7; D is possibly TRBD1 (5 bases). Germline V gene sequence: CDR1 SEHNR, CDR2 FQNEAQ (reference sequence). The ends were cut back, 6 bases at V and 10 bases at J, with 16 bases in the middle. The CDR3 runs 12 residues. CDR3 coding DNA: TGTGCCAGCAGTATAAGCCAAGGGGAACAGTACTTC. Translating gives CASSISQGEQYF. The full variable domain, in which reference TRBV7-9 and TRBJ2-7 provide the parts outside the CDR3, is DTGVSQNPRHKITKRGQNVTFRCDPISEHNRLYWYRQTLGQGPEFLTYFQNEAQLEKSRLLSDRFSAERPKGSFSTLEIQRTEQGDSAMYLCASSISQGEQYFGPGTRLTVT.

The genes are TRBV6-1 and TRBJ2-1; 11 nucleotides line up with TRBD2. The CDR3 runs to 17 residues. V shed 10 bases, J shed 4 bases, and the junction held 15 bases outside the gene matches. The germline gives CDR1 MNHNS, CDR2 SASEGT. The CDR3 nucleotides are TGTGCCACCGAACCCAATAGCGGGAGGGGCGTTTACAATGAGCAGTTCTTC. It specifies CATEPNSGRGVYNEQFF.